Following are 2 T cell receptor beta chains from one sample sequenced in a study of post-analysis software for immune sequencing data. Regarding the study as a whole: The study found TRBV5-6, TRBV5-1 and TRBV20-1 among five or six TRBV segments more frequent in patients than controls.

These TCRs are of unknown antigen specificity. Tagging with unique molecular identifiers was a feature of the TCR beta cDNA libraries. TCRdb reprocessed the PCR reads via MiXCR and lists one record per CDR3 protein. The sample has about 200,000 distinct CDR3 sequences, approximately 28% seen once. Specimen: blood. Receptors were obtained from a girl under 18 with multiple sclerosis.

The chain employs TRBV28 and TRBJ2-1; D not certain. The CDR3 length is 15 residues. Trimming took 7 bases from V and 12 from J, leaving 25 bases between them. CDR1 and CDR2 from the germline V gene are MDHEN and SYDVKM. The CDR3 bases are TGTGCCAGCACCCTCCCGCCCCCTTACGACTTGGGGCAGTTCTTC. Translated, it gives CASTLPPPYDLGQFF.

The V call is TRBV20-1, the J call TRBJ2-7; tentative D call: TRBD1 (6 bases). V lost 1 base to trimming and J lost 6 bases, with 22 bases between them. The germline gives CDR1 DFQATT, CDR2 SNEGSKA (reference sequence). The CDR3 runs to 16 residues. CDR3 bases: TGCAGTGCTAGAGTTCCAACCACAGGGATACCCTCCGAGCAGTACTTC. This encodes CSARVPTTGIPSEQYF.